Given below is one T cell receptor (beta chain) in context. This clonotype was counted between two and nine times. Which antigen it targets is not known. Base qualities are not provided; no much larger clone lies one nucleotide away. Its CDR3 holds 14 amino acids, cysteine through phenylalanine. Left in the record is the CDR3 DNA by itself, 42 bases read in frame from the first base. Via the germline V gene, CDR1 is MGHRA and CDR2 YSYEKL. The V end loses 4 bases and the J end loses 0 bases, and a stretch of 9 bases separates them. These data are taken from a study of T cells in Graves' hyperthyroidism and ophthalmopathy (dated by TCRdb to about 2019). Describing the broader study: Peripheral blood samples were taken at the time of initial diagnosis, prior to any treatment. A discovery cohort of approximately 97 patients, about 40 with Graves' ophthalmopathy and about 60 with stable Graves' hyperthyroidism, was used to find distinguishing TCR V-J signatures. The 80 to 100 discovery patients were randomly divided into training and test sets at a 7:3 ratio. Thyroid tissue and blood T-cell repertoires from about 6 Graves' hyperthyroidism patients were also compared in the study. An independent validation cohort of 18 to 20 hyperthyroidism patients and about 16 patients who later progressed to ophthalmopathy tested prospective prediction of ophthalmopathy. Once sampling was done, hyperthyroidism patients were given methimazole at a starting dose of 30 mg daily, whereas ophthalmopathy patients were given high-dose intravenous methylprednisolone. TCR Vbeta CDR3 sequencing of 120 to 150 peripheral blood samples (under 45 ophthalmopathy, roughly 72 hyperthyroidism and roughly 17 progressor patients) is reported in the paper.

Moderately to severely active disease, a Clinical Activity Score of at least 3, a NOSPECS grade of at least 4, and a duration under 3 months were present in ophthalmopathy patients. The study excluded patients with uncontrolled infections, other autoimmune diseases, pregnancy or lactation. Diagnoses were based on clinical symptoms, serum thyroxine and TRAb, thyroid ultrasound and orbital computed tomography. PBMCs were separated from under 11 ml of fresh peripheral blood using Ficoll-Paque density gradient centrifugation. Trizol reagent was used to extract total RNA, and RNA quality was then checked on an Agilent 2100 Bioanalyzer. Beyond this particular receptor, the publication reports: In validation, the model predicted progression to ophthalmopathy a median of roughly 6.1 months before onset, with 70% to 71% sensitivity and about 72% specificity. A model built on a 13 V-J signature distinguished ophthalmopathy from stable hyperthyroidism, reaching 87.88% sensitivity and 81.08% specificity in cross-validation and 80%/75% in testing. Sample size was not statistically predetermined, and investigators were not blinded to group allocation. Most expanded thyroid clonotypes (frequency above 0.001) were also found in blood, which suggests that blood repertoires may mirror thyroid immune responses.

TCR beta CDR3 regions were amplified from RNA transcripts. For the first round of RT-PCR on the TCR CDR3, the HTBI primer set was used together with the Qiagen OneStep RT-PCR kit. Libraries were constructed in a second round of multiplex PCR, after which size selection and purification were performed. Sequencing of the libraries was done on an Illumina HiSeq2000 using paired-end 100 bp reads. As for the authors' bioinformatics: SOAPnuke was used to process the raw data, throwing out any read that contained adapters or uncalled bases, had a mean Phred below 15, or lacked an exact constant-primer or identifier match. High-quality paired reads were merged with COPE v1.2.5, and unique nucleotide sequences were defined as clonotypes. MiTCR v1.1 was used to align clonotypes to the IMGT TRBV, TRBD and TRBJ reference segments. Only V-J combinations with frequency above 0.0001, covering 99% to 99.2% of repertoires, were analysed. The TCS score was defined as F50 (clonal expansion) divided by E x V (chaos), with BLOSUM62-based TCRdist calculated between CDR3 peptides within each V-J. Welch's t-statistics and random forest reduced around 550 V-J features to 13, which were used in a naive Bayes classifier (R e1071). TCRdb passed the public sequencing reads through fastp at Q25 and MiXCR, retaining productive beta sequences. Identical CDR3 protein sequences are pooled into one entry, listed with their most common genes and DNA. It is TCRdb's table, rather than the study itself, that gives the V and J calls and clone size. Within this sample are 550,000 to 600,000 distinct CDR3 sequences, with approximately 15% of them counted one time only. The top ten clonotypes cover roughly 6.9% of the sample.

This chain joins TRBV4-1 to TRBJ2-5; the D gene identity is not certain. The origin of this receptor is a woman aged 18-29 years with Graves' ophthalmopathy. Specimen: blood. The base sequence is TGCGCCAGCAGCCCCCATATTCACCAAGAGACCCAGTACTTC. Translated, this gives CASSPHIHQETQYF.